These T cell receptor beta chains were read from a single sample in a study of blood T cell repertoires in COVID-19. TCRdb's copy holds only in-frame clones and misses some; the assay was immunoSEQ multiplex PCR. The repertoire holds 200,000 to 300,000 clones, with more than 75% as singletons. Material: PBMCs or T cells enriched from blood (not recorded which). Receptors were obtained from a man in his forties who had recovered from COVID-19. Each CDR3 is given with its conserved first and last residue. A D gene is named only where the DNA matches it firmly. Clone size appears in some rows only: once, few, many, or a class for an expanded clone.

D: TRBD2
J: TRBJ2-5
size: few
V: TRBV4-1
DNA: TGCGCCAGCAGCCGAAGACTAGCGGGAGAGGGGGGGCAAGAGACCCAGTACTTC
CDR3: CASSRRLAGEGGQETQYF

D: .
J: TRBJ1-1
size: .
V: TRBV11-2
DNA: TGTGCCAGCAGCTTATCTGAGGGCACTGAAGCTTTCTTT
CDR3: CASSLSEGTEAFF

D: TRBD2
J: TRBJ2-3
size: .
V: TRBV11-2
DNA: TGTGCCAGCAGCTTTAACAGCGGGGGGACAGATACGCAGTATTTT
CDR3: CASSFNSGGTDTQYF

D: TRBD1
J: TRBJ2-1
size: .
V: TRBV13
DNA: TGTGCCAGCAGTCCAACCGGGACAGGGTTCCACAATGAGCAGTTCTTC
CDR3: CASSPTGTGFHNEQFF

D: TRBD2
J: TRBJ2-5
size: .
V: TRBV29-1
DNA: TGCAGCGTTGCAGGAGCGGGAGCGTGGGAGACCCAGTACTTC
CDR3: CSVAGAGAWETQYF

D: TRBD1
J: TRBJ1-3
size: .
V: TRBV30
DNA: TGTGCCTGGAGTCTTAACAGGGGCTCTGGAAACACCATATATTTT
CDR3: CAWSLNRGSGNTIYF

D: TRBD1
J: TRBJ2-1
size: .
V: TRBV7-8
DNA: TGTGCCAGCAGCCGGGGGACAGGGGATGAGCAGTTCTTC
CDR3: CASSRGTGDEQFF

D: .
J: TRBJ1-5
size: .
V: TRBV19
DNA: TGTGCCAGTAGTAGCCATCGGGGGGGCAATCAGCCCCAGCATTTT
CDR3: CASSSHRGGNQPQHF

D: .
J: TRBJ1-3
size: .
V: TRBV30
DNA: TGTGCCTGGAAACAACATTTCGGCGGGGATACTGGAAACACCATATATTTT
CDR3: CAWKQHFGGDTGNTIYF

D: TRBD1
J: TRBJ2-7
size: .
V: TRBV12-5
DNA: TGTGCTAGTGGTCCCCGGACAGGGGCAGGGGAGCAGTACTTC
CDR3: CASGPRTGAGEQYF

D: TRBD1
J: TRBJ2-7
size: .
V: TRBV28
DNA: TGTGCCAGCAGTTCTTTTACAGGGGGTACCTACGAGCAGTACTTC
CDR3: CASSSFTGGTYEQYF

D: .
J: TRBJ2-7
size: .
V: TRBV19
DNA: TGTGCCAGTAGTTCGTCGGATAGCAACTACGAGCAGTACTTC
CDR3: CASSSSDSNYEQYF

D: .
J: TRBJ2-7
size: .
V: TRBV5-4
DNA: TGTGCCAGCAGCTTGACAGGGAACGAGCAGTACTTC
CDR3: CASSLTGNEQYF

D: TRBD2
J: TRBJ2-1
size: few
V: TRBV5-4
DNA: TGTGCCAGCAGCGCACCGGGACTAGCGGGGAGGAGCTCCTACAATGAGCAGTTCTTC
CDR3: CASSAPGLAGRSSYNEQFF

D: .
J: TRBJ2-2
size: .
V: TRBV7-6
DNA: TGTGCCAGCAGCTTACCCCGACACGCCGAGAACCAACCGAACACCGGGGAGCTGTTTTTT
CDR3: CASSLPRHAENQPNTGELFF

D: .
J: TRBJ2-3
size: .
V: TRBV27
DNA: TGTGCCAGCAGTTTATACGCCCTACCCACAGATACGCAGTATTTT
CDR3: CASSLYALPTDTQYF

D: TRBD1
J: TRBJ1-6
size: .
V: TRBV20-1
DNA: TGCAGTGCTAGTGAGCCGAACAGGGGAAATTCACCCCTCCACTTT
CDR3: CSASEPNRGNSPLHF

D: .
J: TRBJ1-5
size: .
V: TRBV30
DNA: TGTGCCTGGAGATCCCCCGGGACACATCGCAATCAGCCCCAGCATTTT
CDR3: CAWRSPGTHRNQPQHF

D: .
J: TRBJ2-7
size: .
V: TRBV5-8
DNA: TGTGCCAGCAGCTTGGAACAAGTCAAGCAGTACTTC
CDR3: CASSLEQVKQYF

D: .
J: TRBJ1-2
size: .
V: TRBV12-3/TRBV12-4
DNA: TGTGCCAGCAGTTTAACAGCCAGCTACACCTTC
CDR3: CASSLTASYTF

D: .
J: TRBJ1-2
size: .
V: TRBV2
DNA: TGTGCCAGCAGTGATCAGGGTCAGGGCTACACCTTC
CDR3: CASSDQGQGYTF

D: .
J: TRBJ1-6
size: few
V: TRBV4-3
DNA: TGCGCCAGCAGCCAAGTCCACCGAGACATCGCGCCCCTCCACTTT
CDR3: CASSQVHRDIAPLHF

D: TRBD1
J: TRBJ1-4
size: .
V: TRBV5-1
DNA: TGCGCCAGCAGCAAAGGGACAGTGAATGAAAAACTGTTTTTT
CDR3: CASSKGTVNEKLFF